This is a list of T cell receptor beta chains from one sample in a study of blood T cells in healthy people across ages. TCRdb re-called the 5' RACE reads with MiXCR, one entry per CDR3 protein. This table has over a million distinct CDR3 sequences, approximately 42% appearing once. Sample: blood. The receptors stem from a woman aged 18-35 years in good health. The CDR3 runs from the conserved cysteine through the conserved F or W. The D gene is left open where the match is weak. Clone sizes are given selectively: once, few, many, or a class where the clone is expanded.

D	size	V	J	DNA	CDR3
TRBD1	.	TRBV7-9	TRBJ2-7	TGTGCCAGCAGCTTGAGGGCCTGGGACAGGAGAAACAATGAGCAGTACTTC	CASSLRAWDRRNNEQYF
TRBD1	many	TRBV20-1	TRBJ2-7	TGCAGTGCTAGAGACGGACAGGGGGTCTACGAGCAGTACTTC	CSARDGQGVYEQYF
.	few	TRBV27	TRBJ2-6	TGTGCCAGCACACCTGTCGGACACCGCTCTGGGGCCAACGTCCTGACTTTC	CASTPVGHRSGANVLTF
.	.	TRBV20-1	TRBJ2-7	TGCAGTGCTAGAGTCCCTAGCGTCCACGAGCAGTACTTC	CSARVPSVHEQYF
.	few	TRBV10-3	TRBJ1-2	TGTGCCATCAGTGAGTCGGGCAGTTTAGTTGCTAACTATGGCTACACCTTC	CAISESGSLVANYGYTF
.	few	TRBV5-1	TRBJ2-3	TGCGCCAGCAGCTTGTATAAGGTCACAGATACGCAGTATTTT	CASSLYKVTDTQYF
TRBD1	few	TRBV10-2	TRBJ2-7	TGCGCCAGCAGTGAAAGACAGGGGGCGTTTAGCGAGCAGTACTTC	CASSERQGAFSEQYF
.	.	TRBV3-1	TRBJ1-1	TGTGCCAGCAGCCAAGATCCGGCGGAAGAAGCTTTCTTT	CASSQDPAEEAFF
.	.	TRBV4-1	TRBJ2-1	TGCGCCAGCAGCCAAGAGGGTCCGGGGACCTCCTACGAGCAGTTCTTC	CASSQEGPGTSYEQFF
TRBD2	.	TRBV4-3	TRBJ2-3	TGCGCCAGCAGCCAATCCCTAGCGGGGGGGCTGGGAGATACGCAGTATTTT	CASSQSLAGGLGDTQYF
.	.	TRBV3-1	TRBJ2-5	TGTGCCAGCAGCCAAGATACGGGCAGCGGTGGGACCCAGTACTTC	CASSQDTGSGGTQYF
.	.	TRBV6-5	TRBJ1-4	TGTGCCAGCAGTTACTCCTCAGGGGCGTCTGAAAAACTGTTTTTT	CASSYSSGASEKLFF
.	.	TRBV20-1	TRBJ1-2	TGCAGTGCTAGAGATTACACGGGCAGCTATGGCTACACCTTC	CSARDYTGSYGYTF
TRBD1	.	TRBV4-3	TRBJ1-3	TGCGCCAGCAGCCAGGGGACAGGGCCTGGAAACACCATATATTTT	CASSQGTGPGNTIYF
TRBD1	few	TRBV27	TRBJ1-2	TGTGCCAGCAGTTTTGGCACAGGGGGTACCGACCGCTACACCTTC	CASSFGTGGTDRYTF
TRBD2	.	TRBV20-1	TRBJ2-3	TGCAGTGCCCCTCCAGGGGCTAGCGGGGGCGCAGATACGCAGTATTTT	CSAPPGASGGADTQYF
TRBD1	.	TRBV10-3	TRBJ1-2	TGTGCCATCAGGGAGTCACAGGGGGGCTACACCTTC	CAIRESQGGYTF
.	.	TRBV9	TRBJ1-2	TGTGCCAGCAGCGTAGACGTTGTAGGGAGAACCCATGGATACACCTTC	CASSVDVVGRTHGYTF
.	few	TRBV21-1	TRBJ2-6	TGTGCCAGCAGCAAACGGGACAGGGGCTCTGGGGCCAACGTCCTGACTTTC	CASSKRDRGSGANVLTF
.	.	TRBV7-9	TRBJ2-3	TGTGCCAGCAGCGGGTTAGGGGGAGATACGCAGTATTTT	CASSGLGGDTQYF
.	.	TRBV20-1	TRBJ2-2	TGCAGTGCTAGAGATACTAGTAGGGGGACGAACACCGGGGAGCTGTTTTTT	CSARDTSRGTNTGELFF
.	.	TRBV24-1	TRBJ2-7	TGTGCCACCAGTGAGGGGTATCCCTACAATGAGCAGTACTTC	CATSEGYPYNEQYF
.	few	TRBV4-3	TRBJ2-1	TGCGCCAGCAGCCAAGATTGGACCCCCCGGATTGAGCAGTTCTTC	CASSQDWTPRIEQFF
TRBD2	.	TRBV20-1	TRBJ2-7	TGCAGTGCTAGAGAGCGGGGGGGTTTCTACAATGAGCAGTACTTC	CSARERGGFYNEQYF
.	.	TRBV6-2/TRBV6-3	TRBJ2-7	TGTGCCAGCAGAAATAACAGGGTTCGGAACGAGCAGTACTTC	CASRNNRVRNEQYF
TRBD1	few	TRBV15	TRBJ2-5	TGTGCCACCAGCAGAGATGAGGACAGGGCCGAGACCCAGTACTTC	CATSRDEDRAETQYF
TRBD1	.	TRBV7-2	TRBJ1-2	TGTGCCAGCAGCCGGGACAGGGACAGGGGGAACTATGGCTACACCTTC	CASSRDRDRGNYGYTF
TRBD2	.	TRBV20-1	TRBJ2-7	TGCAGTTGTACCGGGACTAGCAGCGGCTACGAGCAGTACTTC	CSCTGTSSGYEQYF
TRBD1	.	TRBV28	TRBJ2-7	TGTGCCAGCAGTTCCACGACAACAGGGGCCTACGAGCAGTACTTC	CASSSTTTGAYEQYF
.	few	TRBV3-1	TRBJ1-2	TGTGCCAGCAGCCAAGCGGCAGGGCCTAACTATGGCTACACCTTC	CASSQAAGPNYGYTF
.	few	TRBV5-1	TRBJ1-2	TGCGCCAGCAGCAGAACCGGGGGGATGTCGGACTATGGCTACACCTTC	CASSRTGGMSDYGYTF
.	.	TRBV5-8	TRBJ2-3	TGTGCCAGCAGCTCGGAGGGACGATCTAGCACAGATACGCAGTATTTT	CASSSEGRSSTDTQYF
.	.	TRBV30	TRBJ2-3	TGTGCCTGGAGTCACCCGGGGGATACGCAGTATTTT	CAWSHPGDTQYF